This TCR beta chain was identified during a study of T cells after posttransplantation cyclophosphamide. Study conclusions and caveats: TRB clonality was highly associated with recipient CMV seropositivity and reactivation.

The method was immunoSEQ multiplex PCR; TCRdb's version includes in-frame clones alone and lacks a portion of them. This repertoire shows tens of thousands of clones, 92% found once; its top ten account for 3.1%. In regard to this clone: No antigen is known for it.

With 0 bases removed from V and 9 bases from J, the gap between germline ends came to 17 bases. This CDR3 is built from 15 residues. Germline V gene data show CDR1 as MGHRA and CDR2 as YSYEKL. Sequencing was carried out using PBMCs. The rearrangement joins TRBV4-1 to TRBJ1-2; D is possibly TRBD1 (5 bases). This receptor was obtained from a woman aged 45-65 years in good health and a related stem cell transplant donor. As DNA, the CDR3 is TGCGCCAGCAGCCAAGAGTCTCAGGGTTTGGGAAGCTACACCTTC. Its translation: CASSQESQGLGSYTF.